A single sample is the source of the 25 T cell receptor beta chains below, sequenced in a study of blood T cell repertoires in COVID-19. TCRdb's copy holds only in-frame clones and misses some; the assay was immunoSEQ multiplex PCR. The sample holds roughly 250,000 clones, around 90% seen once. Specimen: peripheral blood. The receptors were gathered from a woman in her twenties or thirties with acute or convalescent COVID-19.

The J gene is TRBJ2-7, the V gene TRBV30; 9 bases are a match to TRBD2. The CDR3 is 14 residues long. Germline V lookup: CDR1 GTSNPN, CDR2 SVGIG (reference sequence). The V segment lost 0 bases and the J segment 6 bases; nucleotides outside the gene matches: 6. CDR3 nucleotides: TGTGCCTGGAGTGTTCTAGCGGGATTATCCGAGCAGTACTTC. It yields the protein CAWSVLAGLSEQYF.

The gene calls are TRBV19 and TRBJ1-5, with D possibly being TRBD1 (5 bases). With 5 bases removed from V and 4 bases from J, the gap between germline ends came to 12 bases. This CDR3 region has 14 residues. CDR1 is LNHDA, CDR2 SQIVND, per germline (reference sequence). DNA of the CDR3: TGTGCCAGTAGTCCGGGACTGACTAATCAGCCCCAGCATTTT. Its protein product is CASSPGLTNQPQHF. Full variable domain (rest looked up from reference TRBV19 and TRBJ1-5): DGGITQSPKYLFRKEGQNVTLSCEQNLNHDAMYWYRQDPGQGLRLIYYSQIVNDFQKGDIAEGYSVSREKKESFPLTVTSAQKNPTAFYLCASSPGLTNQPQHFGDGTRLSIL.

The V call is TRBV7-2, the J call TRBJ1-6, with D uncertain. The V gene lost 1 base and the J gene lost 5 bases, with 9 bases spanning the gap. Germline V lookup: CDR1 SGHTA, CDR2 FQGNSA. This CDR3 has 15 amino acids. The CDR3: CASSLDGRDNSPLHF. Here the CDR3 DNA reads TGTGCCAGCAGCTTAGATGGGAGAGATAATTCACCCCTCCACTTT.

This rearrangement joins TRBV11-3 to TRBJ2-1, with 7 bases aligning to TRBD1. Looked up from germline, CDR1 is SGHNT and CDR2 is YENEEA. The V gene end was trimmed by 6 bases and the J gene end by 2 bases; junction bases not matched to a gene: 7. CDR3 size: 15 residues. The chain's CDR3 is CASSNDRAAYNEQFF. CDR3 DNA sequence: TGTGCCAGCAGTAACGACAGGGCCGCCTACAATGAGCAGTTCTTC.

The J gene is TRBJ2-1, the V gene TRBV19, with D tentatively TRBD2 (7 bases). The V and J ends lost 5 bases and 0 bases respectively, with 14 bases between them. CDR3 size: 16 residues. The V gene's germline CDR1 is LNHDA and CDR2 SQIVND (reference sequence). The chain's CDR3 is CASSGGAGSSYNEQFF. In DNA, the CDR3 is TGTGCCAGTAGTGGGGGGGCGGGAAGCTCCTACAATGAGCAGTTCTTC.

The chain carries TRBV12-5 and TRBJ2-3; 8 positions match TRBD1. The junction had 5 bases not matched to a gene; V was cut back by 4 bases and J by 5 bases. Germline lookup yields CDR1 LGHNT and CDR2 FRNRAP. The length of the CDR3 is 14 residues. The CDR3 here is CASGSGQGIDTQYF. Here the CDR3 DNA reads TGTGCTAGTGGTTCCGGACAGGGTATAGATACGCAGTATTTT.

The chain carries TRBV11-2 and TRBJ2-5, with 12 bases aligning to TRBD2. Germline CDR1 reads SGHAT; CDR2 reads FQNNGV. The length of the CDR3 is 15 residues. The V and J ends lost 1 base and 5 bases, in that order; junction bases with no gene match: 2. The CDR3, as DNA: TGTGCCAGCAGCTTAGCTAGCGGGAGGGTCGAGACCCAGTACTTC. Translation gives CASSLASGRVETQYF.

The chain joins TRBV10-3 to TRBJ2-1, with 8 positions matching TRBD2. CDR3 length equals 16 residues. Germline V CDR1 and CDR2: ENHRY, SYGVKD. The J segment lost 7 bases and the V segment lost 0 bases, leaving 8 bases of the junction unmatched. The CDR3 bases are TGTGCCATCAGTGAGTCCCCAGGACTAGCAGCAAATGAGCAGTTCTTC. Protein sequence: CAISESPGLAANEQFF.

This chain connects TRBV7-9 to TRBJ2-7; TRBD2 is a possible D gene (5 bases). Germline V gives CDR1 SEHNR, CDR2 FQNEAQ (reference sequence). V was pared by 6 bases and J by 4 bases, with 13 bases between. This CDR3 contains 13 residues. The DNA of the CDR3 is TGTGCCAGCAGTTACACGAGGGTTTACGAGCAGTACTTC. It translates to CASSYTRVYEQYF.

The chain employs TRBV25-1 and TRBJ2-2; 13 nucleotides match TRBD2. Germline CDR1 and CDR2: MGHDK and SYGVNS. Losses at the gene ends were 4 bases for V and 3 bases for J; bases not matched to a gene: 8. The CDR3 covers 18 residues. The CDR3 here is CASSGRGLAGRDTGELFF. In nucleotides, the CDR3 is TGTGCCAGCAGTGGGCGGGGACTAGCGGGGAGAGACACCGGGGAGCTGTTTTTT.

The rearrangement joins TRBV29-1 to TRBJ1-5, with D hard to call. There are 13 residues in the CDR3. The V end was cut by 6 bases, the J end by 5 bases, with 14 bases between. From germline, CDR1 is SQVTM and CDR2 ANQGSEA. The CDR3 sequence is CSVAFDKDQPQHF. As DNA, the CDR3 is TGCAGCGTGGCCTTCGACAAAGATCAGCCCCAGCATTTT.

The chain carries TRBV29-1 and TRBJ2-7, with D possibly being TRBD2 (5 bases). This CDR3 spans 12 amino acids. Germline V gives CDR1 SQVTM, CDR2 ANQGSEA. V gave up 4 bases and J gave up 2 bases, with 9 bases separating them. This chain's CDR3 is CSVVEGTYEQYF. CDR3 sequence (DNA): TGCAGCGTTGTCGAGGGAACCTACGAGCAGTACTTC.

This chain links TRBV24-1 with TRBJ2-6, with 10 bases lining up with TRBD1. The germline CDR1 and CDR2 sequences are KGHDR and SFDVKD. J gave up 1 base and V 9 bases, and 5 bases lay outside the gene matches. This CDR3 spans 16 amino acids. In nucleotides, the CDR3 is TGTGCCACCGCCGGGACAGGGGTGTCTGGGGCCAACGTCCTGACTTTC. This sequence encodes CATAGTGVSGANVLTF.

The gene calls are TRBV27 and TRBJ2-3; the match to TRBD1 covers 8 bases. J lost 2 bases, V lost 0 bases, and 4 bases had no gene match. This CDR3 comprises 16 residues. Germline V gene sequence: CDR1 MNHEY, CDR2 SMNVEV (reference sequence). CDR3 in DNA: TGTGCCAGCAGTTTATCTGGGACAGGCTACACAGATACGCAGTATTTT. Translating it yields CASSLSGTGYTDTQYF.

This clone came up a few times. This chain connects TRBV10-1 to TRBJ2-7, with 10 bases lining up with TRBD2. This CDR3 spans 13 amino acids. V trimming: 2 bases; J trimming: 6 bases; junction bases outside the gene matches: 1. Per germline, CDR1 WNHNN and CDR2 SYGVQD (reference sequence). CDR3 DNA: TGCGCCAGCAGTGAGAAGCGGGAGGGCGAGCAGTACTTC. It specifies CASSEKREGEQYF.

The CDR3 nucleotides are TGCGCCAGCAGCTTGGAACAGGGGATCGGCTACACCTTC. It yields the protein CASSLEQGIGYTF. The gene calls are TRBV5-1 and TRBJ1-2, with TRBD1 identical over 7 bases. The CDR3 contains 13 residues. CDR1 is SGHRS, CDR2 YFSETQ, per germline. After removal of 0 bases from V and 8 bases from J, the junction contained 4 bases not matched to a gene.

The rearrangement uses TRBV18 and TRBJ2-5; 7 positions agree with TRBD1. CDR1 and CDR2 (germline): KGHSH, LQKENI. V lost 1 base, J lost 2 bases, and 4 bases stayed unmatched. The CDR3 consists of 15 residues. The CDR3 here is CASSPLTGQQETQYF. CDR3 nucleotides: TGTGCCAGCTCACCACTGACGGGACAGCAAGAGACCCAGTACTTC.

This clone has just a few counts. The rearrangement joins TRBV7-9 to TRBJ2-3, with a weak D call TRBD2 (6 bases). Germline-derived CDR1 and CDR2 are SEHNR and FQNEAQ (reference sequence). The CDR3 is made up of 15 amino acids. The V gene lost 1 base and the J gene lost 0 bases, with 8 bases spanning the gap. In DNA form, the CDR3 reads TGTGCCAGCAGCTTAGGACTAGGAAGCACAGATACGCAGTATTTT. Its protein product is CASSLGLGSTDTQYF.

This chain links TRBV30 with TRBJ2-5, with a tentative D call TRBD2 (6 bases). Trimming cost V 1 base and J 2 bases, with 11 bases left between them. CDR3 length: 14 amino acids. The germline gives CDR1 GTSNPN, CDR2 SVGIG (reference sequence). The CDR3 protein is CAWSGLGAQETQYF. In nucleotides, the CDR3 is TGTGCCTGGAGTGGACTAGGCGCACAAGAGACCCAGTACTTC.

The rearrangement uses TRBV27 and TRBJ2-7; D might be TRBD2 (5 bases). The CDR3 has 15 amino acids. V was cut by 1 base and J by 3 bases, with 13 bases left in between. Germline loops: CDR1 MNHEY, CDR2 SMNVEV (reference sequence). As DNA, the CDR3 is TGTGCCAGCAGTTTATTGGTAGCGAGGAGCTACGAGCAGTACTTC. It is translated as CASSLLVARSYEQYF.

This CDR3 reads CASSLSGRGRGQPQHF. The CDR3 region has the DNA TGTGCCAGCAGTTTATCAGGCAGGGGGCGAGGTCAGCCCCAGCATTTT. This chain connects TRBV27 to TRBJ1-5; 8 nucleotides agree with TRBD1. Trimming at V came to 0 bases and at J to 6 bases, leaving 7 bases not matched to a gene. This CDR3 comprises 16 residues. Germline CDR1 is MNHEY and CDR2 is SMNVEV (reference sequence).

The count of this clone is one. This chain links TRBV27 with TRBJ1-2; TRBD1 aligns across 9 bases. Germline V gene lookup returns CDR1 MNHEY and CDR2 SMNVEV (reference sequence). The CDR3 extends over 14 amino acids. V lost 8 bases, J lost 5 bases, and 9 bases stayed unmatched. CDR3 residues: CASAPGTGSYGYTF. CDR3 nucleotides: TGTGCCAGCGCCCCCGGGACAGGGTCTTATGGCTACACCTTC.

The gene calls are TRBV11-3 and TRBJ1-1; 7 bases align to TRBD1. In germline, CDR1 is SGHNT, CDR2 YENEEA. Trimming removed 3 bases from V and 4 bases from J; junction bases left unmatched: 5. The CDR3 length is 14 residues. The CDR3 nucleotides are TGTGCCAGCAGCTTGGACACAGGGGTCACTGAAGCTTTCTTT. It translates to CASSLDTGVTEAFF.

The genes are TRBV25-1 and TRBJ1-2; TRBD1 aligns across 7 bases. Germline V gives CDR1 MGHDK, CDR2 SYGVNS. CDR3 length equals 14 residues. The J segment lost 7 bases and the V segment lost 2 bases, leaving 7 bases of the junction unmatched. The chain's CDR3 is CASSEQGEMAGYTF. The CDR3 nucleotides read TGTGCCAGCAGTGAACAGGGGGAGATGGCTGGCTACACCTTC.

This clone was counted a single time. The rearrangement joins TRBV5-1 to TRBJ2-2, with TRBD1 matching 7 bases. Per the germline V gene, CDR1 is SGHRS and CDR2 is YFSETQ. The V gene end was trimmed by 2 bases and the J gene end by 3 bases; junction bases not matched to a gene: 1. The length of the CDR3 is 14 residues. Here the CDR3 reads CASSFQGDTGELFF. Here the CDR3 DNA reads TGCGCCAGCAGCTTTCAGGGGGACACCGGGGAGCTGTTTTTT.